This TCR beta chain was retrieved from a study of regulatory T cells in long-lasting Graves disease. The germline gives CDR1 MDHEN, CDR2 SYDVKM. This CDR3 has 11 residues. Through Arm-PCR of CDR3 regions and iRepertoire HTBI primers, TCR beta libraries were built. TCRdb used MiXCR to reprocess the multiplex PCR reads, holding one entry per CDR3 protein. The data contain almost 350,000 distinct CDR3 sequences, around 20% of them singletons. Study-wide results and caveats: There were preferences for TRBV28, TRBJ1-2 and TRBJ2-5 in persistent disease. Those with persistent Graves' had less TCR diversity than newly diagnosed patients.

Many counts were recorded for this clonotype. What it binds is unknown. A junction end diverges from the germline sequence, so it may reflect a read error. The time point denotes: persistent/refractory GD, antithyroid drugs over 5 years with positive TRAb. Following extraction of RNA from PBMCs, that RNA was used to make the TCR library. Diagnosis followed American Thyroid Association guidelines for Graves' disease. The sequencing used peripheral blood mononuclear cells (PBMCs), collected when the disease was refractory, from a patient treated with antithyroid drugs. This chain connects TRBV28 to TRBJ2-7, with D maybe TRBD2 (6 bases). This clonotype was obtained from a female donor with Graves disease. CDR3 nucleotide sequence: TGTGCCACCAGTAGCGGTTACGAGCAGTACTTC. Protein sequence: CATSSGYEQYF.